The next 5 T cell receptor beta chains were all read from a single sample in a study of blood T cell repertoires in COVID-19. Measured with immunoSEQ multiplex PCR; TCRdb has only the in-frame clones, and not every one. The table shows about 490,000 clones, with approximately 85% occurring only once. Sequencing input: peripheral blood. These receptors all come from a human donor in a cohort sampled during active COVID-19.

This chain joins TRBV6-5 and TRBJ2-5, with 8 bases matching TRBD2. V lost 5 bases to trimming and J lost 4 bases; unmatched junction nucleotides: 6. CDR3 size: 14 residues. CDR1 and CDR2 from the germline V gene are MNHEY and SVGAGI. For the CDR3, the DNA is TGTGCCAGCAGTCCTGGCGGGGGGCGAGAGACCCAGTACTTC. Its protein product is CASSPGGGRETQYF.

The rearrangement uses TRBV18 and TRBJ2-7; TRBD1 matches 9 bases. J gave up 2 bases and V 3 bases, and 2 bases lay outside the gene matches. Germline assignment: CDR1 KGHSH and CDR2 LQKENI. The CDR3 runs 14 residues. As DNA, the CDR3 is TGTGCCAGCTCACCGAGACAGGGGGCCTACGAGCAGTACTTC. Residues: CASSPRQGAYEQYF.

This clone was seen a single time. The V gene is TRBV9, the J gene TRBJ2-1; TRBD2 aligns across 7 bases. CDR3 length equals 17 residues. Germline V lookup: CDR1 SGDLS, CDR2 YYNGEE. V gave up 2 bases and J gave up 7 bases; unmatched junction bases: 15. Written as DNA, the CDR3 is TGTGCCAGCAGCGTCCAAGAGCGGGACCTCCTCGAGAATGAGCAGTTCTTC. Its translation is CASSVQERDLLENEQFF.

This clone is a singleton in its sample. This sequence joins TRBV3-1 (or the pseudogene TRBV3-2) and TRBJ2-5, with TRBD2 matching over 7 bases. The CDR3 spans 15 residues. The germline CDR1 and CDR2 sequences are LGHDT and YNNKEL (reference sequence). The V gene end was trimmed by 0 bases and the J gene end by 6 bases; junction bases not matched to a gene: 7. CDR3 region: CASSQEVAGRQTQYF. In DNA, the CDR3 is TGTGCCAGCAGCCAAGAGGTAGCGGGCCGTCAGACCCAGTACTTC.

V and J are TRBV29-1 and TRBJ1-6; no reliable D call. CDR1 is SQVTM, CDR2 ANQGSEA, per germline. The CDR3 has 14 residues. Deletions cut 4 bases from V and 9 bases from J, with 16 bases between. CDR3 sequence (DNA): TGCAGCGTTGTTCGGCATTCTCGGAGTTCACCCCTCCACTTT. Translation gives CSVVRHSRSSPLHF.